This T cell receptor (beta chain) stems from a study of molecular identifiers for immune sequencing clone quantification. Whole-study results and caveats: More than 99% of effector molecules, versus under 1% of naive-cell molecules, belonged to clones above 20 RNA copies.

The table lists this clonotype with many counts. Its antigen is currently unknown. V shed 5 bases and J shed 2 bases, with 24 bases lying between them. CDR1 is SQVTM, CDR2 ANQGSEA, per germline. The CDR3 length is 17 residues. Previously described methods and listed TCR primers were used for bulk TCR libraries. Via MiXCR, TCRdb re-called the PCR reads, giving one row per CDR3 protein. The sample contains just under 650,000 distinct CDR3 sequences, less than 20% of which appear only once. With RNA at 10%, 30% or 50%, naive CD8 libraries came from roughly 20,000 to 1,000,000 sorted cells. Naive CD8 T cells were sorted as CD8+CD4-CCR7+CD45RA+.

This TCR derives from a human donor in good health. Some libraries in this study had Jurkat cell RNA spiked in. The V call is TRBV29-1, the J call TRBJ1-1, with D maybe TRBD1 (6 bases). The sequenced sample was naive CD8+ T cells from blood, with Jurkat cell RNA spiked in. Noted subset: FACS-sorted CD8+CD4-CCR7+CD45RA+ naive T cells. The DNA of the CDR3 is TGCAGCGTTTTTGGGGGCCCCGAACCGAAACTTAACACTGAAGCTTTCTTT. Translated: CSVFGGPEPKLNTEAFF.